Sequencing of this T cell receptor (beta chain) was carried out in a study of blood T cells in healthy people across ages. This clonotype was seen a few times. Its specificity is not known. The second PCR ran about 6 to 11 cycles with a sample-barcoded 5' primer and J-beta primers. TCRdb reanalysed the 5' RACE reads using MiXCR and keeps one entry per CDR3 protein. The sample consists of hundreds of thousands of distinct CDR3 sequences, just under 25% of them appearing once. Broader study findings: In older individuals, TCR beta diversity per million T cells was lower, falling roughly linearly with age.

This CDR3 is 14 amino acids long. Germline assignment: CDR1 SEHNR and CDR2 FQNEAQ (reference sequence). The V segment lost 4 bases and the J segment 13 bases; nucleotides outside the gene matches: 15. These data were likewise used in another study, on T cells of mothers and their children. That work adds: About 2.8 million TCR beta reads per child versus over 9 million per mother. Mothers and children who were related shared slightly more overlap than unrelated pairs, but not significantly more.

The receptor's source is a boy under 18 in good health. The V call is TRBV7-9, the J call TRBJ1-2, with 7 bases lining up with TRBD1. The specimen sequenced was blood. CDR3 in DNA: TGTGCCAGCAGCTCTCTACACCGACAGGGTAGAGGCACCTTC. Translating it yields CASSSLHRQGRGTF.